This entry features one TCR beta chain sequence. Participant ages covered about 18 to 100 years across 24 US areas. Germline CDR1 reads SGHNT; CDR2 reads YENEEA. The CDR3 is made up of 12 amino acids. The V and J ends lost 6 bases and 11 bases, in that order; junction bases with no gene match: 9. The data derive from a study of blood T cell repertoires in COVID-19. Overall study: Sources were T cells, B-cell-depleted T cells, or PBMCs; the material itself was cDNA or gDNA.

The data were produced by immunoSEQ multiplex PCR, yet TCRdb's version contains in-frame clones alone and is incomplete. The table lists about 240,000 clones, 86% of them singletons. Sequenced material: PBMCs or T cells enriched from blood (not recorded which). This sequence was found in a woman in her forties with acute COVID-19. The genes are TRBV11-3 and TRBJ2-7, with 8 bases fitting TRBD2. CDR3 bases: TGTGCCAGCAGACATACTAGCGGCGGGGAGTACTTC. Residues: CASRHTSGGEYF.